This entry describes one TCR beta chain. Antigen: not known. The data derive from a study of regulatory T cells in long-lasting Graves disease. Whole-study context: Antithyroid drugs had been given to newly diagnosed Graves' patients for under 3 months.

Building of the TCR beta libraries involved iRepertoire HTBI primers and Arm-PCR of CDR3 regions. TCRdb ran MiXCR on the multiplex PCR reads and lists one entry per CDR3 protein. The sample lists hundreds of thousands of distinct CDR3 sequences, 12% occurring once. The CDR3 has 13 residues. With 3 bases removed from V and 6 bases from J, the gap between germline ends came to 9 bases. The time point here: newly diagnosed GD, antithyroid drugs for less than 3 months. The TCR library was prepared using RNA isolated from PBMCs. Study results and limitations: Comparison showed that persistent patients shared more public clonotypes (about 2,700) than new patients (around 1,000).

The sample was also reused in another study, on T cells in Graves' hyperthyroidism and ophthalmopathy. From that second work: Any patient presenting with uncontrolled infection, other autoimmune disease, pregnancy or lactation was left out. A set of HTBI primers served as the primers for a first-round RT-PCR of the TCR CDR3.

V is TRBV12-3 or TRBV12-4 and J is TRBJ2-1; possibly TRBD2 for D (5 bases). The sample here was peripheral blood mononuclear cells (PBMCs), taken at new diagnosis, from a patient treated with antithyroid drugs. This sequence originates from a woman between 25 and 40 years old with Graves disease. The CDR3 DNA sequence: TGTGCCAGCAGTTTCGGGCTAGCCAATGAGCAGTTCTTC. This codes for CASSFGLANEQFF.